This T cell receptor (beta chain) was captured by sequencing in a study of T cell responses to AZD1222 COVID-19 vaccine. General study points: Among vaccine-associated CD4 TCRs, coverage spanned spike, with dominance at 160-218 and 743-854. Clonal diversity may have been underestimated in mostly white British donors. Targeting of unmutated variant regions was reportedly seen in nearly half of spike-specific TCRs. Sampling that yielded the repertoires occurred only after the peak T cell response.

Measured with immunoSEQ multiplex PCR; TCRdb has only the in-frame clones, and not every one. The sample has 110,000 to 150,000 clones; more than 85% are singletons. Details on this clone: Its antigen remains unidentified.

Deletions cut 0 bases from V and 11 bases from J, with 17 bases between. Germline V lookup: CDR1 MNHEY, CDR2 SVGAGI. The CDR3 is 16 residues long. The sample here was peripheral blood, taken on day 0 of AZD1222 vaccination. This receptor was obtained from an adult in good health. V is TRBV6-5 and J is TRBJ1-6, with a possible D match to TRBD1 (6 bases). CDR3 protein: CASSYSVQGTGAPLHF. In DNA form, the CDR3 reads TGTGCCAGCAGTTACTCGGTGCAGGGGACGGGGGCACCCCTCCACTTT.